This TCR beta chain appears in the sequencing data of a study of HIV-infected children after antiretroviral therapy interruption. Looking at the study overall: Interruption-arm sampling covered weeks 0, 12, interruption end (24 or 48), and about 3 years post-study.

Ten or more counts support this clonotype. The CDR3 consists of 17 residues. With V trimmed by 5 bases and J by 1 base, 11 bases remained unmatched. The germline V gene encodes CDR1 MNHEY and CDR2 SMNVEV (reference sequence). The treatment is: PENTA 11 planned treatment interruption arm or continuous ART arm. The TCR library was built from RNA with a 3' RACE protocol and unique molecular identifiers. In TCRdb, the 3' RACE reads were re-called with MiXCR into one record per CDR3 protein. Among roughly 15,000 distinct CDR3 sequences listed, 3% to 4% were seen once. The sequenced sample was CD45RO+ CD8+ T cells from PBMCs, pooled from several time points, obtained from a donor given antiretroviral therapy, either interrupted or continuous. Subset of the sample: memory CD8+ CD45RO+ CD45RA- T cells. The sequence derives from a pool of human donors with HIV. This chain connects TRBV27 to TRBJ2-3; 8 bases align to TRBD1. The CDR3 sequence is CASSPLAPTGGTDTQYF. The DNA of the CDR3 is TGTGCCAGCAGTCCGCTCGCACCGACAGGGGGCACAGATACGCAGTATTTT.